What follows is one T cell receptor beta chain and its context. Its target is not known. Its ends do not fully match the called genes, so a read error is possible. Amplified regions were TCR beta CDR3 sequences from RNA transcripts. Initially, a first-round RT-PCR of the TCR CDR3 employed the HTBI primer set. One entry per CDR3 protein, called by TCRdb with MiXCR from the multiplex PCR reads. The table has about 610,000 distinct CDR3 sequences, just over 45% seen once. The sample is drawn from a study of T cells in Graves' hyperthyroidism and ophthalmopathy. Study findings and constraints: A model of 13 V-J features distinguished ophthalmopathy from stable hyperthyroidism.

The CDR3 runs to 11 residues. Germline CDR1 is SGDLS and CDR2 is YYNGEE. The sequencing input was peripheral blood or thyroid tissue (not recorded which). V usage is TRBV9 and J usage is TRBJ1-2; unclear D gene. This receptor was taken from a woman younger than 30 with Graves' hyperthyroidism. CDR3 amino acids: CAGRLTSGYTF. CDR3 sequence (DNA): TGCGCCGGCAGGCTCACCTCGGGCTACACCTTC.